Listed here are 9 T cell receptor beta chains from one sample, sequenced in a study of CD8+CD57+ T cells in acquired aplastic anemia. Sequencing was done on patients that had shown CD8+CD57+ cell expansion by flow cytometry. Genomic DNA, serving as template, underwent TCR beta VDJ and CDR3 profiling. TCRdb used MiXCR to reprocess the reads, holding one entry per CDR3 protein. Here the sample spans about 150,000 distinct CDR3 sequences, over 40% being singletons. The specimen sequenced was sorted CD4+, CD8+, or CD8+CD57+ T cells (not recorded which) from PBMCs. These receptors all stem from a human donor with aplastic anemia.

The CDR3 nucleotides are TGCAGCGTTGGACAGGGGGACTATGGCTACACCTTC. Protein sequence: CSVGQGDYGYTF. The chain links TRBV29-1 to TRBJ1-2; TRBD1 matches 9 bases. Germline CDR1 and CDR2: SQVTM and ANQGSEA. With 4 bases clipped from V and 3 bases from J, the junction kept 0 bases outside the gene matches. This CDR3 region has 12 residues.

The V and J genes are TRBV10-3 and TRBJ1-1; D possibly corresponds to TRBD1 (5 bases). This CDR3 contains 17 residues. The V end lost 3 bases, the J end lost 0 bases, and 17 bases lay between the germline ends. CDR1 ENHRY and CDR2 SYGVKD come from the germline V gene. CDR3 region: CAISDSRGSSMNTEAFF. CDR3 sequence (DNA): TGTGCCATCAGTGACTCTAGGGGAAGCTCCATGAACACTGAAGCTTTCTTT.

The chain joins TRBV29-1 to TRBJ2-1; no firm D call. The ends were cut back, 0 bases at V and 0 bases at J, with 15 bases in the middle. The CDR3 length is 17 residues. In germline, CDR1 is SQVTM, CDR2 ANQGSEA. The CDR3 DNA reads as TGCAGCGTTGAAGACGGTAGCCTACCCTACTCCTACAATGAGCAGTTCTTC. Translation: CSVEDGSLPYSYNEQFF.

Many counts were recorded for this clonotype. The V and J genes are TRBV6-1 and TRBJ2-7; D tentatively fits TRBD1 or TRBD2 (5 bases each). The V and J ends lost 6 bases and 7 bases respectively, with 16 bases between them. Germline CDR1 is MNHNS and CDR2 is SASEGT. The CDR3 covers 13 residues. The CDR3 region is CASSRDGLGEQYV. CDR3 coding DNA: TGTGCCAGCAGCCGGGACGGGCTAGGGGAGCAGTACGTC.

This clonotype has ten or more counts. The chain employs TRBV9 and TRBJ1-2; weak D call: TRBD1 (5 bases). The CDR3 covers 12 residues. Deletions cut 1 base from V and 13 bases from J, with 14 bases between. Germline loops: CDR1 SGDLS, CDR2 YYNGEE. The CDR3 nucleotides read TGTGCCAGCAGCGTACGGGGACTCGGGTGCACCTTC. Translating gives CASSVRGLGCTF.

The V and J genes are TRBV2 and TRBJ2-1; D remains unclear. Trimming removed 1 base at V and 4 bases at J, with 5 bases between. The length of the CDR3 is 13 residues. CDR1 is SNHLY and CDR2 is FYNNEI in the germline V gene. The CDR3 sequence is CASSEDGYNEQFF. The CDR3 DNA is TGTGCCAGCAGTGAAGACGGATACAATGAGCAGTTCTTC.

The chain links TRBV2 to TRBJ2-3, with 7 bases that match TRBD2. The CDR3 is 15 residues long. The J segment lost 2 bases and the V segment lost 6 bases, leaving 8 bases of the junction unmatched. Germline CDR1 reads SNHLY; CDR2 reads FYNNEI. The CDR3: CASRRSGYSTDTQYF. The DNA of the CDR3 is TGTGCCAGCAGGCGTAGCGGGTACTCCACAGATACGCAGTATTTT.

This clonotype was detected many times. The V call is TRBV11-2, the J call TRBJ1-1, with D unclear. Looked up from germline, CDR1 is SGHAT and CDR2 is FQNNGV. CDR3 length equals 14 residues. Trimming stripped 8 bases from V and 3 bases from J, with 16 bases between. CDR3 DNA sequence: TGTGCCAGCGTCCAGGAACCCGGGCACACTGAAGCTTTCTTT. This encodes CASVQEPGHTEAFF.

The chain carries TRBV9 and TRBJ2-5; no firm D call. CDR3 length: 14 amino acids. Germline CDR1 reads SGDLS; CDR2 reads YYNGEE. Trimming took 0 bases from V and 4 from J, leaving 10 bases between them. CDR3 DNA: TGTGCCAGCAGCGTAGGGTTCTGGGGAGAGACCCAGTACTTC. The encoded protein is CASSVGFWGETQYF.